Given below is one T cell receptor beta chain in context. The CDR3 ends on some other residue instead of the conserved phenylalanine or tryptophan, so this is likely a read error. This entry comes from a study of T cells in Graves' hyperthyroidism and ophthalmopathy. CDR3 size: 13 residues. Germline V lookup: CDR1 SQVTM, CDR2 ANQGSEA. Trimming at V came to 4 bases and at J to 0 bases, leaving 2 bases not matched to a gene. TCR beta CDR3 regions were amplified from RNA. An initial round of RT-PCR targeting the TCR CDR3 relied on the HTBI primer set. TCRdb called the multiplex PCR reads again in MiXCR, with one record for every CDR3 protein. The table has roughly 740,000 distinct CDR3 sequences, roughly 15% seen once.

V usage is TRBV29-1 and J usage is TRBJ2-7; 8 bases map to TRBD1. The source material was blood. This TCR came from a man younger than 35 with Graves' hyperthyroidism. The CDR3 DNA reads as TGCAGCGTTGGGACAGGGAGCTCCTACGAGCAGTACCTC. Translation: CSVGTGSSYEQYL.